The 9 T cell receptor beta chains presented below share a single source sample, sequenced in a study of beta chain features in type 1 diabetes. Broader study findings: All four CD4+ subsets of Type 1 diabetes patients contained TCRB CDR3s that were moderately but significantly shorter.

Which antigens these TCRs recognize remains unknown. The entirety of the isolated RNA underwent reverse transcription, so expressed TCRB transcripts were sequenced. Sequencing was performed with immunoSEQ multiplex PCR; in TCRdb, only in-frame clones are kept and a portion is missing. Of approximately 260,000 clones in the sample, roughly 24% were seen once. Sequenced material: naive CD4+ T cells from blood. Receptor source: a woman aged 25 to 45 with type 1 diabetes.

The chain recombines TRBV30 with TRBJ2-7; TRBD1 aligns across 11 bases. V was pared by 4 bases and J by 6 bases, with 11 bases of the junction left unmatched. The CDR3 covers 15 residues. Germline V CDR1 and CDR2: GTSNPN, SVGIG (reference sequence). The CDR3 spells CAWKTGQGAISEQYF. Here the CDR3 DNA reads TGTGCCTGGAAGACAGGACAGGGGGCTATATCCGAGCAGTACTTC.

This clone showed up just a few times. The chain carries TRBV21-1 and TRBJ2-7; TRBD2, the table's D call, was not compared with the DNA. TRBV21-1 is designated a pseudogene. The CDR3 sequence is 16 residues long. CDR3 loop: CASSKTGTDSSYEQYF. The CDR3 nucleotides read TGTGCCAGCAGCAAGACCGGGACTGATAGCTCCTACGAGCAGTACTTC.

This clone occurred a few times. Other DNA sequences of this sample code for an identical CDR3. This rearrangement joins TRBV6-1 to TRBJ2-7; 10 bases agree with TRBD2. CDR1 and CDR2 (germline): MNHNS, SASEGT. V lost 6 bases and J lost 2; bases outside the gene matches: 1. CDR3 size: 13 residues. CDR3 protein: CASSLAGAYEQYF. CDR3 sequence (DNA): TGTGCCAGCAGCCTAGCGGGGGCCTACGAGCAGTACTTC.

This clone was found a few times. The chain joins TRBV29-1 to TRBJ2-5; 7 bases match TRBD2. V lost 4 bases to trimming and J lost 5 bases; unmatched junction nucleotides: 7. Per the germline V gene, CDR1 is SQVTM and CDR2 is ANQGSEA. The CDR3 is 13 amino acids. The CDR3: CSVVRGVGETQYF. The CDR3 nucleotides read TGCAGCGTTGTCCGGGGGGTCGGGGAGACCCAGTACTTC.

The rearrangement uses TRBV5-1 and TRBJ2-7; 9 positions agree with TRBD1. J was trimmed by 2 bases and V by 4 bases; bases with no gene match: 7. CDR3 length: 15 residues. Germline-derived CDR1 and CDR2 are SGHRS and YFSETQ. The CDR3: CASSTWTGATYEQYF. CDR3 bases: TGCGCCAGCAGCACCTGGACAGGGGCAACCTACGAGCAGTACTTC.

The gene calls are TRBV28 and TRBJ2-7, with D possibly TRBD2 on 6 matching bases. The CDR3 loop spans 15 amino acids. Deletions cut 4 bases from V and 4 bases from J, with 17 bases between. The germline gives CDR1 MDHEN, CDR2 SYDVKM. The CDR3 loop reads CASSSAGGFWYEQYF. The CDR3 nucleotides read TGTGCCAGCAGTTCCGCTGGGGGGTTTTGGTACGAGCAGTACTTC.

The chain recombines TRBV9 with TRBJ2-1; the match to TRBD2 covers 7 bases. Trimming cost V 4 bases and J 4 bases; bases outside gene matches: 5. The CDR3 has 14 amino acids. Germline assignment: CDR1 SGDLS and CDR2 YYNGEE. The CDR3 DNA is TGTGCCAGCAGCCCCTCAGCGGGGTACAATGAGCAGTTCTTC. Protein sequence: CASSPSAGYNEQFF.

This chain connects TRBV5-4 to TRBJ2-7; tentative D call: TRBD1 (5 bases). Germline CDR1 and CDR2: SGHNT and YYREEE (reference sequence). The CDR3 runs to 14 residues. With 6 bases removed from V and 1 base from J, the gap between germline ends came to 14 bases. CDR3 in amino acids: CASTHDRISYEQYF. The CDR3 bases are TGTGCCAGCACCCACGACAGAATATCCTACGAGCAGTACTTC.

The chain is built from TRBV9 and TRBJ2-1; 9 nucleotides align to TRBD1. Germline CDR1 and CDR2: SGDLS and YYNGEE. V shed 4 bases, J shed 5 bases, and the junction held 10 bases outside the gene matches. The CDR3 loop spans 16 amino acids. CDR3 DNA sequence: TGTGCCAGCAGCCATCACCTTGGACAGGGGAACAATGAGCAGTTCTTC. Encoded protein: CASSHHLGQGNNEQFF.